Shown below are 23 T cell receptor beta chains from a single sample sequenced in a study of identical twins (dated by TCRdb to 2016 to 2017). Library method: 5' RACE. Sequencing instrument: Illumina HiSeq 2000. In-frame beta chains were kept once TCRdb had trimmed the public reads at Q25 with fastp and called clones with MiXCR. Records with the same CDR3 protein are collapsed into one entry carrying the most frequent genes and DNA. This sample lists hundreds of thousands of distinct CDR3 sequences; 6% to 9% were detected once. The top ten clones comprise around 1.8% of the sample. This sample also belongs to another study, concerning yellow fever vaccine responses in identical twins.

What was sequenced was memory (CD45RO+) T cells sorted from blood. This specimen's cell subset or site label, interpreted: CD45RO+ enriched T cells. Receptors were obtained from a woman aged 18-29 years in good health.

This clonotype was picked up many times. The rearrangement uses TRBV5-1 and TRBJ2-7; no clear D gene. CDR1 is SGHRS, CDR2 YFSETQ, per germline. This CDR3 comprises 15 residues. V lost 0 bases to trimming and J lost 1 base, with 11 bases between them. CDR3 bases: TGCGCCAGCAGCTTGGAATCGGCCGGATCCTACGAGCAGTACTTC. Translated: CASSLESAGSYEQYF.

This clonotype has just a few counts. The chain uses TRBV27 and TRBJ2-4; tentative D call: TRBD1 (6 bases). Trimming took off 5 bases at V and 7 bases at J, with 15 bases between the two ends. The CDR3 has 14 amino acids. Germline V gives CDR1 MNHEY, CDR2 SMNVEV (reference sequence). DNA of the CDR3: TGTGCCAGCAGTAGCTACAGGGCGGGCAACATTCAGTACTTC. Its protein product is CASSSYRAGNIQYF.

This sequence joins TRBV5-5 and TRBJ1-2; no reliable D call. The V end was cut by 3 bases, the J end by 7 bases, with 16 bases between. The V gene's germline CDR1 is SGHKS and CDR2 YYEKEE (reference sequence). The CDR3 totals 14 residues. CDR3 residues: CASSSQSGFSGYTF. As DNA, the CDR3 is TGTGCCAGCAGCTCACAGTCCGGGTTTTCTGGCTACACCTTC.

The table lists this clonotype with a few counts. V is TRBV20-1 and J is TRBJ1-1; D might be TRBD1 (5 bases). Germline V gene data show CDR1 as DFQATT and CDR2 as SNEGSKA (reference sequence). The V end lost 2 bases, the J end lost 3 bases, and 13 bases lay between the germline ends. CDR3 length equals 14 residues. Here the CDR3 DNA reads TGCAGTGCTAGACCGACGGGACCCCACACTGAAGCTTTCTTT. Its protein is CSARPTGPHTEAFF.

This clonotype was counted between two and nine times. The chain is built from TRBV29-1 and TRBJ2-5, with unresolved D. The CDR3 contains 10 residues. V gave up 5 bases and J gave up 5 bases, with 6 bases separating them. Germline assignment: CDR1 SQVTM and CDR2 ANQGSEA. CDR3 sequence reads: CSVLAETQYF. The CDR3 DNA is TGCAGCGTTCTGGCGGAGACCCAGTACTTC. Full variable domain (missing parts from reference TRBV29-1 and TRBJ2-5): SAVISQKPSRDICQRGTSLTIQCQVDSQVTMMFWYRQQPGQSLTLIATANQGSEATYESGFVIDKFPISRPNLTFSTLTVSNMSPEDSSIYLCSVLAETQYFGPGTRLLVL.

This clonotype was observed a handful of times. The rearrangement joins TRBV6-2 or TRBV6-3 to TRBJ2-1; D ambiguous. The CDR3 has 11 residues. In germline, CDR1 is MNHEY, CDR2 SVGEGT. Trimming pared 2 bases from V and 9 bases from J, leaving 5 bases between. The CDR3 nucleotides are TGTGCCAGCAGTTACGGACCTGAGCAGTTCTTC. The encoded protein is CASSYGPEQFF.

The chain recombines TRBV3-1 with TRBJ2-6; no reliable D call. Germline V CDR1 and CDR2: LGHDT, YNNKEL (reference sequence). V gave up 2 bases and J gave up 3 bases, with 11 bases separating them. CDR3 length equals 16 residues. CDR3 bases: TGTGCCAGCAGCCAATCCCGTTCCGTTGGGGCCAACGTCCTGACTTTC. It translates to CASSQSRSVGANVLTF.

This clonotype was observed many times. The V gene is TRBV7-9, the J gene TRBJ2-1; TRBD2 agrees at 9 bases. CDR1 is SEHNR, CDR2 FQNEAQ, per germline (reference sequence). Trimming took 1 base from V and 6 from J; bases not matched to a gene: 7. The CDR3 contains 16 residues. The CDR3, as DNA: TGTGCCAGCAGCTTAGACACTAGCGGGTGGGGCAATGAGCAGTTCTTC. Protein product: CASSLDTSGWGNEQFF. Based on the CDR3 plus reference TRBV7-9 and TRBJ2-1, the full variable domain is DTGVSQNPRHKITKRGQNVTFRCDPISEHNRLYWYRQTLGQGPEFLTYFQNEAQLEKSRLLSDRFSAERPKGSFSTLEIQRTEQGDSAMYLCASSLDTSGWGNEQFFGPGTRLTVL.

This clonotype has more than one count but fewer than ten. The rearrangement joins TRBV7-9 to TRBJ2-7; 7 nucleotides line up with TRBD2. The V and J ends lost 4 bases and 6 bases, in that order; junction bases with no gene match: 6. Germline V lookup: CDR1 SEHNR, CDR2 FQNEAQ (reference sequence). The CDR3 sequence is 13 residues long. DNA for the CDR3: TGTGCCAGCAGCTCCCTGGCGGGAGTCGAGCAGTACTTC. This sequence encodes CASSSLAGVEQYF. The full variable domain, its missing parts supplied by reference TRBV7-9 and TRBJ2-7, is DTGVSQNPRHKITKRGQNVTFRCDPISEHNRLYWYRQTLGQGPEFLTYFQNEAQLEKSRLLSDRFSAERPKGSFSTLEIQRTEQGDSAMYLCASSSLAGVEQYFGPGTRLTVT.

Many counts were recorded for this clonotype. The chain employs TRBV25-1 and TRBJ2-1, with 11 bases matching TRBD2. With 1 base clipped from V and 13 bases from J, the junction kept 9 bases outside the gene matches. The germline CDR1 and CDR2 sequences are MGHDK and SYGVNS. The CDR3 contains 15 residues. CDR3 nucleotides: TGTGCCAGCAGTGAATCTGGGACTAGCGGCTTTAATCAGTTCTTC. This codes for CASSESGTSGFNQFF.

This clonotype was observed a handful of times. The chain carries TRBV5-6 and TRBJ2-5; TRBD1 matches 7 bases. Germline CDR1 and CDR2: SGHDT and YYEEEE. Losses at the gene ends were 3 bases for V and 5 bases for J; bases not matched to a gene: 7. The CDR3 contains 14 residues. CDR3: CASSSSRQGETQYF. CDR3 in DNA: TGTGCCAGCAGCTCCTCAAGACAGGGCGAGACCCAGTACTTC.

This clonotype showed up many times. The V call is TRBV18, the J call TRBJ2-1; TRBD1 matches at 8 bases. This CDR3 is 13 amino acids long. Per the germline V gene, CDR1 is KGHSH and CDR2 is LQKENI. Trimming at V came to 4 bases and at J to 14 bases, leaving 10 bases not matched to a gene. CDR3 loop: CASSRSDRGLEFF. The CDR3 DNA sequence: TGTGCCAGCTCACGAAGTGACAGGGGTTTGGAGTTCTTC.

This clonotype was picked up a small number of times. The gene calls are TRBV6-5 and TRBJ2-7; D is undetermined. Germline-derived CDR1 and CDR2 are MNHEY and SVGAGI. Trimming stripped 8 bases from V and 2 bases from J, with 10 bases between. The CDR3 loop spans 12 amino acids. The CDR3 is CASADSPYEQYF. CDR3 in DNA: TGTGCCAGCGCCGACTCCCCCTACGAGCAGTACTTC.

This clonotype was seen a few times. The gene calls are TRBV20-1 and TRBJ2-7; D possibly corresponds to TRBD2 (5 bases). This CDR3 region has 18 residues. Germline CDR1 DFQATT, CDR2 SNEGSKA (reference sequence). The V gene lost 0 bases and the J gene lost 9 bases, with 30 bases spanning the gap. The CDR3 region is CSARDPNHGTGLEYWQYF. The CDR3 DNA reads TGCAGTGCTAGAGATCCGAACCACGGAACGGGATTAGAGTACTGGCAGTACTTC.

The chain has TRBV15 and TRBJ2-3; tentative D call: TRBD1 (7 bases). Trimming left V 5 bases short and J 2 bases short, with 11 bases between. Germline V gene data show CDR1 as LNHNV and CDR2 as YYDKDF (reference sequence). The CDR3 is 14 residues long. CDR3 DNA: TGTGCCACCAGCCAGGGGGGCTACACAGATACGCAGTATTTT. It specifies CATSQGGYTDTQYF.

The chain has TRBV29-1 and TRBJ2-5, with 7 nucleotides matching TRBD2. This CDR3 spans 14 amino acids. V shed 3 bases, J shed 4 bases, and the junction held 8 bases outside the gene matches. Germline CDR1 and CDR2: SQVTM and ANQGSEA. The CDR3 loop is CSVDRAGARETQYF. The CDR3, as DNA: TGCAGCGTTGATAGGGCGGGAGCTAGAGAGACCCAGTACTTC.

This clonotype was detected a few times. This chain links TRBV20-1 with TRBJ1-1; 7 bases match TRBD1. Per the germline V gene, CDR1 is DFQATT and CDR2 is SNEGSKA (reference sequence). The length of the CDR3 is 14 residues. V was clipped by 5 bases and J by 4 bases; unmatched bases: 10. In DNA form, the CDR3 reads TGCAGTGCTCCGAGCCAGGGGGTAGCCACTGAAGCTTTCTTT. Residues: CSAPSQGVATEAFF.

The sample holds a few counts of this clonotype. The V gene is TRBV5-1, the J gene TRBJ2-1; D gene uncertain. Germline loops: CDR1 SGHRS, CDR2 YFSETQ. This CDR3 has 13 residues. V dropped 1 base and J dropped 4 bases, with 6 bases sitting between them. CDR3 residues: CASSLISYNEQFF. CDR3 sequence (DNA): TGCGCCAGCAGCTTGATCAGTTACAATGAGCAGTTCTTC.

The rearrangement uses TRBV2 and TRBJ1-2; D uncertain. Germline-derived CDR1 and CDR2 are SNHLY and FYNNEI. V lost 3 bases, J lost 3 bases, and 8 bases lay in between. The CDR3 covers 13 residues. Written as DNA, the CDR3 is TGTGCCAGCAGTGAGGTCCGGGACTATGGCTACACCTTC. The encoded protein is CASSEVRDYGYTF. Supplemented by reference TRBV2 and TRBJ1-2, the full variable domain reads EPEVTQTPSHQVTQMGQEVILRCVPISNHLYFYWYRQILGQKVEFLVSFYNNEISEKSEIFDDQFSVERPDGSNFTLKIRSTKLEDSAMYFCASSEVRDYGYTFGSGTRLTVV.

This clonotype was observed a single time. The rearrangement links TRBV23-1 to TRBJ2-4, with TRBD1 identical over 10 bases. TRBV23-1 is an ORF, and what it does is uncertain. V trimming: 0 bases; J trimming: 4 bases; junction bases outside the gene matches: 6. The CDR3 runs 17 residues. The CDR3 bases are TGCGCCAGCAGTCAATCAGGGACAGGGGTGTCAAAAAACATTCAGTACTTC. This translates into CASSQSGTGVSKNIQYF.

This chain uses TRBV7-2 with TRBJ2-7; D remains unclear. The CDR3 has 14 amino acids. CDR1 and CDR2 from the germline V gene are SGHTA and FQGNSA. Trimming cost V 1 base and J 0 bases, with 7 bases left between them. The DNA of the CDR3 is TGTGCCAGCAGCTTAGGGTTGAGCTCCTACGAGCAGTACTTC. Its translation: CASSLGLSSYEQYF.

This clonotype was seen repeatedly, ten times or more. The CDR3 DNA follows: TGTGCCAGCCATTCTGGGAAGACCCAGTACTTC. Protein: CASHSGKTQYF. This chain links TRBV12-3 or TRBV12-4 with TRBJ2-5, with D unresolved. This CDR3 region has 11 residues. Between the trimmed V and J ends, which lost 8 bases and 6 bases, there was a span of 10 bases.

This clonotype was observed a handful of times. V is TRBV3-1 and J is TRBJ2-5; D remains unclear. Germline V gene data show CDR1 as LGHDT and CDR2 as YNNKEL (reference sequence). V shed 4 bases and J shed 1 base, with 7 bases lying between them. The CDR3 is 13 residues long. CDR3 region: CASSRGIQETQYF. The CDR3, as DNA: TGTGCCAGCAGCCGTGGTATCCAAGAGACCCAGTACTTC.